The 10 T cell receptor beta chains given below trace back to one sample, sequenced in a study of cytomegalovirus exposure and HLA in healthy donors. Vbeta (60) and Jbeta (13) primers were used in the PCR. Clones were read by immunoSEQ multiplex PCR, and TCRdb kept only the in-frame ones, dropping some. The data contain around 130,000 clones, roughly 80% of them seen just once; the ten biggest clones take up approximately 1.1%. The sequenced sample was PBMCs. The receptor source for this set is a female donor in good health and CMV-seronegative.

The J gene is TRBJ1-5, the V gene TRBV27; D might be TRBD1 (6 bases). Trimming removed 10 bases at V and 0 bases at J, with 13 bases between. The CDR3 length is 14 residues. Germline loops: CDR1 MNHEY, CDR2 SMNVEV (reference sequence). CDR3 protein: CANPTGYSNQPQHF. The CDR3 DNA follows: TGTGCCAACCCGACAGGATATAGCAATCAGCCCCAGCATTTT.

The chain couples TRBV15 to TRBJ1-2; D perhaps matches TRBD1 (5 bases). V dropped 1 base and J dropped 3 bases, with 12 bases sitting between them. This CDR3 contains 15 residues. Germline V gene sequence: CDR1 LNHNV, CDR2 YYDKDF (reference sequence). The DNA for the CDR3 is TGTGCCACCAGCAGAGGGGCGGGGACTGACTATGGCTACACCTTC. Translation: CATSRGAGTDYGYTF.

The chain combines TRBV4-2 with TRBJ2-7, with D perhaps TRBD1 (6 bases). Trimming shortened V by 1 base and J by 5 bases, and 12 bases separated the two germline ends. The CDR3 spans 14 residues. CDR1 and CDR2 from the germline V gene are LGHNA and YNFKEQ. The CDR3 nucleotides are TGTGCCAGCAGCCAAGCTTTACAGGGCCACGAGCAGTACTTC. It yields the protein CASSQALQGHEQYF.

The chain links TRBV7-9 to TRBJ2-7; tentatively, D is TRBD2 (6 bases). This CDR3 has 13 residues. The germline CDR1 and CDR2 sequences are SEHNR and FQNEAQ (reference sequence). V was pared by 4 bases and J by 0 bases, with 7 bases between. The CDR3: CASSSEGSYEQYF. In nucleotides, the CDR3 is TGTGCCAGCAGCTCGGAGGGCTCCTACGAGCAGTACTTC.

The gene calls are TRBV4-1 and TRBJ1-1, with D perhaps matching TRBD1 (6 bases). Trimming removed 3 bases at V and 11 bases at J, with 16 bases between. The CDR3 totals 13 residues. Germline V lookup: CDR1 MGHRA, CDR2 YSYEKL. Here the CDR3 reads CASSHPRDMWAFF. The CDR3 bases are TGCGCCAGCAGCCACCCCAGGGACATGTGGGCTTTCTTT.

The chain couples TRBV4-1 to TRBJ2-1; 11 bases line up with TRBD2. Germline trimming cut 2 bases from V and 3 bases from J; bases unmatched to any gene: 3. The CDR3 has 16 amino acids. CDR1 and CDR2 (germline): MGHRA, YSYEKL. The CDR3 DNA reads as TGCGCCAGCAGCCAAACCGGGACTAGCGGCTACAATGAGCAGTTCTTC. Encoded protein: CASSQTGTSGYNEQFF.

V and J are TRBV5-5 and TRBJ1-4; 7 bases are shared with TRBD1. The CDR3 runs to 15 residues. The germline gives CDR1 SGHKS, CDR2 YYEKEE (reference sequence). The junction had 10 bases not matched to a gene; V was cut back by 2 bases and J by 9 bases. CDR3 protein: CASSFTGDLKQKLFF. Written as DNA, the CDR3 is TGTGCCAGCAGCTTCACAGGGGACCTTAAACAAAAACTGTTTTTT.

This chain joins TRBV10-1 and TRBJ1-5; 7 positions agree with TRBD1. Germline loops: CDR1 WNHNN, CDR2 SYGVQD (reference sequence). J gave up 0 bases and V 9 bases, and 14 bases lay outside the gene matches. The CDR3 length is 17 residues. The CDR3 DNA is TGCGCCAGTGGGTCGATTAGGGACAGAGATAGCAATCAGCCCCAGCATTTT. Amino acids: CASGSIRDRDSNQPQHF.

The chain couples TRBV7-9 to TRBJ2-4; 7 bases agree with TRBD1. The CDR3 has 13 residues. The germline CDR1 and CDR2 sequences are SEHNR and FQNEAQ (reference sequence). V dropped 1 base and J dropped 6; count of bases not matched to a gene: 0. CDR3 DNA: TGTGCCAGCAGCTTAGGACAGGGAAACATTCAGTACTTC. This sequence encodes CASSLGQGNIQYF.

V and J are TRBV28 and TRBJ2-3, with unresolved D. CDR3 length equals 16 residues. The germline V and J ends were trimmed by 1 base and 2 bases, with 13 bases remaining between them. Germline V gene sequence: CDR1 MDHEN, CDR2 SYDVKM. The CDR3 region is CASSLSARQPTDTQYF. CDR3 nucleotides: TGTGCCAGCAGTTTATCAGCCAGGCAACCCACAGATACGCAGTATTTT.